This is a list of T cell receptor beta chains from one sample in a study of cytomegalovirus exposure and HLA in healthy donors. Clones were sequenced by immunoSEQ multiplex PCR, and TCRdb holds only the in-frame ones, with some missing. The sample comprises about 160,000 clones, approximately 81% of which are singletons, and roughly a tenth rests with the top ten. The specimen was PBMCs. These TCRs come from a man aged 25-45 years in good health and CMV-seropositive. The CDR3 runs from the conserved cysteine through the conserved F or W. D genes are given only for firm matches. Only part of the rows carry a size: once, few, many, or a class if the clone is expanded.

d_call,v_call,clone_size,j_call,cdr3_nt,cdr3_aa
NA,TRBV11-2,NA,TRBJ2-5,TGTGCCAGCAGCTCGAGATCCCCCCTAGCGAGAGGGGAGACCCAGTACTTC,CASSSRSPLARGETQYF
TRBD2,TRBV7-9,few,TRBJ2-7,TGTGCCAGCTCGGGGGGATACTCCTACGAGCAGTACTTC,CASSGGYSYEQYF
TRBD1,TRBV18,NA,TRBJ2-7,TGTGCCAGCTCACCTGGGACAGGGCAGACGGGAGAGCAGTACTTC,CASSPGTGQTGEQYF
NA,TRBV30,NA,TRBJ2-7,TGTGCCTGGAGGCCGGGACACGCCTACGAGCAGTACTTC,CAWRPGHAYEQYF
NA,TRBV2,NA,TRBJ2-7,TGTGCCAGCAGGGGTAGGGGCTACGAGCAGTACTTC,CASRGRGYEQYF
NA,TRBV11-2,NA,TRBJ1-5,TGTGCCAGCAGCTTAGGGAGGAGTCAGCCCCAGCATTTT,CASSLGRSQPQHF
NA,TRBV9,NA,TRBJ2-7,TGTGCCAGCAGCCGGGACTCTAGGCCCCTCGAGCAGTACTTC,CASSRDSRPLEQYF
NA,TRBV29-1,NA,TRBJ2-3,TGCAGCGTTGAAGCAGGGAGCGGGCGGCCCACAGATACGCAGTATTTT,CSVEAGSGRPTDTQYF
TRBD2,TRBV6-1,NA,TRBJ2-3,TGTGCCAGCAGTGGGACTAGCGGGGGGGCAGATACGCAGTATTTT,CASSGTSGGADTQYF
TRBD1,TRBV7-6,NA,TRBJ1-4,TGTGCCAGCAGCTTGGACAGGGGAGGGAATGAAAAACTGTTTTTT,CASSLDRGGNEKLFF
TRBD2,TRBV5-1,NA,TRBJ2-7,TGCGCCAGCAGCTTGGAACCCTCTAGCGGGAGTACCTACGAGCAGTACTTC,CASSLEPSSGSTYEQYF
NA,TRBV30,NA,TRBJ2-6,TGTGCCTGGGCACAGGGCTCTGGGGCCAACGTCCTGACTTTC,CAWAQGSGANVLTF
TRBD2,TRBV7-2,NA,TRBJ2-5,TGTGCCAGCAGCTCCCAGGGCGGGGGGCAAGAGACCCAGTACTTC,CASSSQGGGQETQYF
NA,TRBV6-1,NA,TRBJ1-2,TGTGCCAGCATTATTGACGCGGCCTATGGCTACACCTTC,CASIIDAAYGYTF
NA,TRBV10-3,NA,TRBJ1-3,TGTGCCATCAGCCGGGAGGGGGGAAACACCATATATTTT,CAISREGGNTIYF
TRBD1,TRBV29-1,NA,TRBJ2-2,TGCAGCGTCGAGGGACAGGAGGACACCGGGGAGCTGTTTTTT,CSVEGQEDTGELFF
TRBD2,TRBV2,NA,TRBJ2-2,TGTGCCATTTCAGTGGGGGGGATTAACACCGGGGAGCTGTTTTTT,CAISVGGINTGELFF
NA,TRBV7-3,NA,TRBJ1-1,TGTGCCAGCAGCTTATGGCAGAAGAACACTGAAGCTTTCTTT,CASSLWQKNTEAFF
TRBD1,TRBV18,NA,TRBJ1-5,TGTGCCAGCTCCCTCAGTGGAGGGGGCGGCAATCAGCCCCAGCATTTT,CASSLSGGGGNQPQHF
NA,TRBV19,NA,TRBJ1-5,TGTGCCAGTAGTATGAGGAGGGTTCAGCCCCAGCATTTT,CASSMRRVQPQHF